Listed below are T cell receptor beta chains from one sample, sequenced in a study of shared clonotypes between healthy human individuals. The protocol was immunoSEQ multiplex PCR, while the TCRdb copy is restricted to in-frame clones and leaves out a portion. The repertoire includes under 2.5 million clones, around 93% of them detected once, and around 0.4% sits in the top ten. The sequenced sample consisted of naive CD4+ T cells from PBMCs. Receptors originate from a man aged 18 to 30 in good health. Some clones in this sample may be carry-over from other donors' samples. Each CDR3 is given with its conserved first and last residue. D genes are given only for firm matches. Only some rows state a clone size, as once, few, many or a class for expanded clones.

j_call | v_call | d_call | clone_size | cdr3_nt | cdr3_aa
TRBJ2-3 | TRBV25-1 | TRBD2 | . | TGTGCCAGCAGTGAAAGACTAGCGGCTAGCACAGATACGCAGTATTTT | CASSERLAASTDTQYF
TRBJ2-7 | TRBV7-9 | TRBD1 | few | TGTGCCAGCAGCTTAACCGGGACAGGGGGCCGCAACTCCTACGAGCAGTACTTC | CASSLTGTGGRNSYEQYF
TRBJ2-4 | TRBV15 | TRBD2 | . | TGTGCCACCAGTGCCGGGACTAGCGGGAGGGGGGCCAAAAACATTCAGTACTTC | CATSAGTSGRGAKNIQYF
TRBJ2-5 | TRBV29-1 | TRBD1 | . | TGCAGCGTTGAAAGGGACAGTTACAATCTTAGGACCCAGTACTTC | CSVERDSYNLRTQYF
TRBJ2-2 | TRBV2 | . | . | TGTGCCAGCAGTGATACTAACACCGGGGAGCTGTTTTTT | CASSDTNTGELFF
TRBJ2-7 | TRBV14 | TRBD1 | . | TGTGCCAGCAGCCAATTATGGGACAGGGACTACGAGCAGTACTTC | CASSQLWDRDYEQYF
TRBJ2-5 | TRBV9 | . | . | TGTGCCAGCAGCGCCCCAGGGTCACTAGAGACCCAGTACTTC | CASSAPGSLETQYF
TRBJ1-6 | TRBV11-2 | . | once | TGTGCCAGCAGCCTAAGACCGAGGGGATATAATTCACCCCTCCACTTT | CASSLRPRGYNSPLHF
TRBJ2-3 | TRBV30 | . | . | TGTGCCTGGAGTCCTAGACGTGGGTTGGATACGCAGTATTTT | CAWSPRRGLDTQYF
TRBJ2-7 | TRBV4-2 | TRBD2 | . | TGTGCCAGCAGCCAGCGGGGGACTAGCGGAACCTACGAGCAGTACTTC | CASSQRGTSGTYEQYF
TRBJ2-7 | TRBV18 | . | . | TGTGCCAGCTCACCATGGGGTGGTCAACACGAGCAGTACTTC | CASSPWGGQHEQYF
TRBJ1-1 | TRBV23-1 | . | . | TGCGCCAGCAGTCACTCGCCGGGAGGAGGCACTGAAGCTTTCTTT | CASSHSPGGGTEAFF
TRBJ2-7 | TRBV6-1 | . | . | TGTGCCAGCAACGGGCTCGGGGAATCCCTCTACGAGCAGTACTTC | CASNGLGESLYEQYF
TRBJ2-5 | TRBV5-1 | . | . | TGCGCCAGCAGCTTGGGACAGGCGGGAAGAGAGACCCAGTACTTC | CASSLGQAGRETQYF
TRBJ1-4 | TRBV25-1 | . | . | TGTGCCAGCAGTGACGGGCAAACTAATGAAAAACTGTTTTTT | CASSDGQTNEKLFF
TRBJ2-1 | TRBV7-3 | . | . | TGTGCCAGCAGTCGGGGAATCTACAATGAGCAGTTCTTC | CASSRGIYNEQFF
TRBJ2-5 | TRBV7-9 | . | . | TGTGCCAGCAGCTTAGGGAGGGGGGGCCAAGAGACCCAGTACTTC | CASSLGRGGQETQYF
TRBJ2-7 | TRBV5-1 | . | . | TGCGCCAGCAGCTGGCCCAAGGGGCAGGGCGGTGTTAGCTACGAGCAGTACTTC | CASSWPKGQGGVSYEQYF
TRBJ1-1 | TRBV5-1 | TRBD1 | . | TGCGCCAGCAGCTTTACCCCCGGGACAGGGCTTATGAACACTGAAGCTTTCTTT | CASSFTPGTGLMNTEAFF
TRBJ1-2 | TRBV18 | TRBD1 | . | TGTGCCAGCTCACCGACGACACCGGGACAGGGGATTTATGGCTACACCTTC | CASSPTTPGQGIYGYTF
TRBJ1-3 | TRBV11-2 | . | . | TGTGCCAGCAGCTTAGTCGGCGGGGGCTCTGGAAACACCATATATTTT | CASSLVGGGSGNTIYF
TRBJ1-5 | TRBV19 | . | . | TGTGCCAGTAGTAGGCAGCCCCAGGGGCGTATGGGTCAGCCCCAGCATTTT | CASSRQPQGRMGQPQHF
TRBJ2-2 | TRBV14 | TRBD1 | . | TGTGCCAGCAGCCAAACAGGGGGGAGAACGGCCGGGGAGCTGTTTTTT | CASSQTGGRTAGELFF
TRBJ1-2 | TRBV19 | . | . | TGTGCCAGTAGTATGGTGGCAACAGGCTATGGCTACACCTTC | CASSMVATGYGYTF
TRBJ2-4 | TRBV29-1 | TRBD1 | . | TGCAGCGTTGAACTCCACAGGGGCAGTTTCGGCAAAAACATTCAGTACTTC | CSVELHRGSFGKNIQYF
TRBJ2-1 | TRBV18 | TRBD2 | . | TGTGCCAGCTCACCGATAGCGGGAGCCTACAATGAGCAGTTCTTC | CASSPIAGAYNEQFF
TRBJ1-1 | TRBV4-3 | . | . | TGCGCCAGCAGCCAAGTGGGTACAGGGAGTAACACTGAAGCTTTCTTT | CASSQVGTGSNTEAFF
TRBJ1-2 | TRBV28 | . | . | TGTGCCAGCAGTTTATGGACGGCAGGGAACTATGGCTACACCTTC | CASSLWTAGNYGYTF
TRBJ1-2 | TRBV7-8 | . | . | TGTGCCAGCAGCTTATCGCGGGGAGTCGATGGCTACACCTTC | CASSLSRGVDGYTF
TRBJ2-7 | TRBV30 | TRBD1 | . | TGTGCCTGGAGTGTACTTACAGGGGGCTTGGGCGAGCAGTACTTC | CAWSVLTGGLGEQYF
TRBJ2-2 | TRBV7-9 | TRBD1 | . | TGTGCCAGCAGCCCCGGACAGGGGTTCACCGGGGAGCTGTTTTTT | CASSPGQGFTGELFF
TRBJ2-6 | TRBV19 | . | few | TGTGCCAGTGGGCGGGGATCGGGGGCTGGGGCCAACGTCCTGACTTTC | CASGRGSGAGANVLTF
TRBJ1-6 | TRBV20-1 | . | . | TGCAGTGCTGTATGGGGGGGGATGGCTAACTTT | CSAVWGGMANF
TRBJ2-7 | TRBV29-1 | . | once | TGCAGCGTTGAGCGAAATTACGAGCAGTACTTC | CSVERNYEQYF
TRBJ1-5 | TRBV7-8 | . | . | TGTGCCAGCAGCTTAGTAGGTCGGTTGGGGCAGCCCCAGCATTTT | CASSLVGRLGQPQHF
TRBJ2-7 | TRBV25-1 | TRBD2 | . | TGTGCCAGCAGTAGGACTAGCGACGTCAACGAGCAGTACTTC | CASSRTSDVNEQYF
TRBJ2-7 | TRBV15 | TRBD1 | . | TGTGCCACCAGCAGTCCCAGTAGGGACAGGGTCTACGAGCAGTACTTC | CATSSPSRDRVYEQYF
TRBJ2-3 | TRBV7-6 | TRBD2 | once | TGTGCCAGCAGCTCAGCGGGGAACACAGATACGCAGTATTTT | CASSSAGNTDTQYF
TRBJ2-1 | TRBV5-1 | . | once | TGCGCCAGCAGCCCGGAGTGGACGGCCCTTGAGCAGTTCTTC | CASSPEWTALEQFF
TRBJ2-1 | TRBV5-1 | . | . | TGCGCCAGCAGCTCAGGTGACCCCTACAATGAGCAGTTCTTC | CASSSGDPYNEQFF
TRBJ1-1 | TRBV30 | . | few | TGTGCCTGGAGCGTGATCACCCGGGACGGCAAAGCTTTCTTT | CAWSVITRDGKAFF
TRBJ2-7 | TRBV7-8 | TRBD2 | . | TGTGCCAGCAGCTTAGGGCGGGAGCGAATATCGATTCGAGAGCAGTACTTC | CASSLGRERISIREQYF
TRBJ2-6 | TRBV2 | . | . | TGTGCCAGCAGCAAACAGGGAGGCGGAAGCTCTGGGGCCAACGTCCTGACTTTC | CASSKQGGGSSGANVLTF
TRBJ2-7 | TRBV5-1 | . | . | TGCGCCAGCAGCTTATTAGGACAGCGCCACGAGCAGTACTTC | CASSLLGQRHEQYF
TRBJ1-6 | TRBV6-5 | TRBD1 | . | TGTGCCAGCAGTTACACAGGGGGCGATTCACCCCTCCACTTT | CASSYTGGDSPLHF
TRBJ2-3 | TRBV6-5 | . | . | TGTGCCAGCAGTCCTCCGGGTACAGATACGCAGTATTTT | CASSPPGTDTQYF
TRBJ2-1 | TRBV9 | TRBD2 | once | TGTGCCAGCAGCGCCCAGACTAGCGGGAGCTCCTACAATGAGCAGTTCTTC | CASSAQTSGSSYNEQFF
TRBJ1-5 | TRBV5-1 | . | . | TGCGCCAGCAGCTTGGGACATGGCAATCAGCCCCAGCATTTT | CASSLGHGNQPQHF
TRBJ2-5 | TRBV29-1 | TRBD1 | . | TGCAGCGGTAACAGGGGTGGGGTGGAGACCCAGTACTTC | CSGNRGGVETQYF
TRBJ1-4 | TRBV5-1 | TRBD1 | . | TGCGCCAGCAGCAACGACAGGGGCGAAGGGGAAAAACTGTTTTTT | CASSNDRGEGEKLFF
TRBJ1-1 | TRBV28 | . | . | TGTGCCAGCGGACTCGGGGCGGGGGGCACTGAAGCTTTCTTT | CASGLGAGGTEAFF
TRBJ1-1 | TRBV7-2 | TRBD1 | once | TGTGCCAGCAGTCTACAGGGGGCGCGGACTGAAGCTTTCTTT | CASSLQGARTEAFF
TRBJ1-4 | TRBV15 | . | . | TGTGCCACCAGCAGAGAGGTCAGGGTCGCAACTAATGAAAAACTGTTTTTT | CATSREVRVATNEKLFF
TRBJ1-3 | TRBV6-1 | TRBD1 | . | TGTGCCAGCAGTGACTCGACAGGGACCGGAAACACCATATATTTT | CASSDSTGTGNTIYF
TRBJ2-7 | TRBV28 | . | . | TGTGCCAGCAGTTTGCAGGGTGAGGGGTACGAGCAGTACTTC | CASSLQGEGYEQYF